These 20 T cell receptor beta chains originate from one sample sequenced in a study of response to subunit inactivated influenza vaccine. Each CDR3 protein gets one entry after TCRdb re-called the RT-PCR reads with MiXCR. The profile covers some 500,000 distinct CDR3 sequences, with around 25% appearing a single time and around 1.8% taken by the ten largest. Sequencing was performed on CD4+ T cells sorted from PBMCs, taken 5 days after vaccination. The receptors were gathered from a man aged 50 to 60 who received an inactivated influenza vaccine.

The rearrangement links TRBV6-1 to TRBJ1-2; 8 nucleotides align to TRBD1. The germline V gene has CDR1 MNHNS and CDR2 SASEGT. The CDR3 totals 14 residues. V shed 5 bases, J shed 8 bases, and the junction held 10 bases outside the gene matches. CDR3 residues: CASSTLSGGEGYTF. The CDR3 bases are TGTGCCAGCAGTACCCTATCAGGGGGCGAGGGCTACACCTTC.

This chain connects TRBV6-5 to TRBJ2-3; 12 bases match TRBD2. The CDR3 runs to 18 residues. Germline CDR1 is MNHEY and CDR2 is SVGAGI. V lost 2 bases, J lost 4 bases, and 10 bases stayed unmatched. The CDR3 region is CASSYNTPGLAGSDTQYF. The CDR3 nucleotides are TGTGCCAGCAGTTACAATACACCGGGACTAGCGGGTTCAGATACGCAGTATTTT.

This clonotype was counted ten times or more. The chain carries TRBV6-4 and TRBJ2-1; 11 nucleotides match TRBD2. There are 18 residues in the CDR3. CDR1 and CDR2 from the germline V gene are MRHNA and SNTAGT. The junction had 17 bases not matched to a gene; V was cut back by 6 bases and J by 7 bases. The CDR3 reads CASSPGLAGHTGLNEQFF. The CDR3 nucleotides read TGTGCCAGCAGCCCTGGACTAGCGGGCCATACCGGACTTAATGAGCAGTTCTTC.

V and J are TRBV20-1 and TRBJ1-2; 12 bases match TRBD1. Germline V gene data show CDR1 as DFQATT and CDR2 as SNEGSKA (reference sequence). J gave up 4 bases and V 1 base, and 4 bases lay outside the gene matches. This CDR3 is 15 amino acids long. The CDR3 loop reads CSARAGTGGFYGYTF. The CDR3 DNA is TGCAGTGCTAGAGCAGGGACAGGGGGCTTCTATGGCTACACCTTC.

The genes are TRBV15 and TRBJ2-1, with 7 bases that match TRBD2. Trimming at V came to 5 bases and at J to 3 bases, leaving 4 bases not matched to a gene. The CDR3 totals 14 residues. Germline lookup yields CDR1 LNHNV and CDR2 YYDKDF (reference sequence). The CDR3 nucleotides are TGTGCCACCAGCGGTGGCGGGAGCTACAATGAGCAGTTCTTC. Its translation is CATSGGGSYNEQFF.

V gene TRBV20-1 combines with J gene TRBJ2-7; 11 nucleotides agree with TRBD2. Germline trimming cut 1 base from V and 6 bases from J; bases unmatched to any gene: 5. This CDR3 region has 14 residues. Germline V gives CDR1 DFQATT, CDR2 SNEGSKA (reference sequence). For the CDR3, the DNA is TGCAGTGCTAGAGTCCCAGGGACTAGCGGCGAGCAGTACTTC. This sequence encodes CSARVPGTSGEQYF.

V is TRBV9 and J is TRBJ2-3; D may be TRBD2 (6 bases). V shed 0 bases and J shed 0 bases, with 8 bases lying between them. CDR1 and CDR2 from the germline V gene are SGDLS and YYNGEE. CDR3 size: 15 residues. The CDR3 sequence is CASSVAGVSTDTQYF. The DNA of the CDR3 is TGTGCCAGCAGCGTAGCGGGAGTAAGCACAGATACGCAGTATTTT. Complete variable domain (other parts from reference TRBV9 and TRBJ2-3): DSGVTQTPKHLITATGQRVTLRCSPRSGDLSVYWYQQSLDQGLQFLIQYYNGEERAKGNILERFSAQQFPDLHSELNLSSLELGDSALYFCASSVAGVSTDTQYFGPGTRLTVL.

There are a few counts of this clonotype. This chain joins TRBV20-1 and TRBJ2-1; TRBD2 matches 9 bases. Trimming removed 1 base from V and 3 bases from J; junction bases left unmatched: 1. Germline V CDR1 and CDR2: DFQATT, SNEGSKA (reference sequence). This CDR3 comprises 14 residues. The CDR3 sequence is CSARGLADYNEQFF. Written as DNA, the CDR3 is TGCAGTGCTAGAGGACTAGCGGACTACAATGAGCAGTTCTTC.

This clonotype was recorded at least ten times. The genes are TRBV10-3 and TRBJ1-1; D perhaps matches TRBD1 (6 bases). CDR1 and CDR2 from the germline V gene are ENHRY and SYGVKD. CDR3 size: 15 residues. V lost 7 bases to trimming and J lost 5 bases, with 20 bases between them. CDR3 in DNA: TGTGCCATCACGGGTAAGGGGCAGGGGAGAACTGAAGCTTTCTTT. This codes for CAITGKGQGRTEAFF.

The chain has TRBV20-1 and TRBJ2-3, with 9 positions matching TRBD2. Per the germline V gene, CDR1 is DFQATT and CDR2 is SNEGSKA (reference sequence). The CDR3 contains 15 residues. The trim removed 2 bases at V and 2 bases at J, leaving 5 bases unmatched. The CDR3 DNA sequence: TGCAGTGCTAGAACGCTAGCGGGGAACACAGATACGCAGTATTTT. This sequence encodes CSARTLAGNTDTQYF.

The V call is TRBV20-1, the J call TRBJ1-4, with D tentatively TRBD1 (6 bases). Germline loops: CDR1 DFQATT, CDR2 SNEGSKA (reference sequence). With 1 base removed from V and 8 bases from J, the gap between germline ends came to 11 bases. The CDR3 spans 13 residues. This chain's CDR3 is CSARGGQTEKLFF. The CDR3 DNA follows: TGCAGTGCTAGAGGGGGGCAGACCGAAAAACTGTTTTTT.

V and J are TRBV3-1 and TRBJ2-3; TRBD1 might be the D (5 bases). Trimming shortened V by 0 bases and J by 0 bases, and 10 bases separated the two germline ends. The CDR3 has 16 amino acids. Germline loops: CDR1 LGHDT, CDR2 YNNKEL (reference sequence). The chain's CDR3 is CASSQDLGASTDTQYF. Written as DNA, the CDR3 is TGTGCCAGCAGCCAAGATTTAGGGGCTAGCACAGATACGCAGTATTTT.

This clonotype occurred a few times. The chain employs TRBV5-1 and TRBJ2-7; D gene uncertain. The CDR3 length is 12 residues. Trimming took off 7 bases at V and 7 bases at J, with 15 bases between the two ends. CDR1 SGHRS and CDR2 YFSETQ come from the germline V gene. The CDR3 sequence: CASRQDQQEQYF. In DNA, the CDR3 is TGCGCCAGCCGCCAGGACCAGCAGGAGCAGTACTTC.

The rearrangement uses TRBV29-1 and TRBJ1-3; D not resolved. Germline values: CDR1 SQVTM, CDR2 ANQGSEA. The CDR3 has 12 residues. V lost 6 bases and J 8 bases, leaving 14 bases between the germline ends. The chain's CDR3 is CSVLLTWDTIYF. The CDR3, as DNA: TGCAGCGTCCTTTTAACTTGGGACACCATATATTTT.

There are a few counts of this clonotype. The genes are TRBV21-1 and TRBJ1-1; TRBD1, the D gene given by the table, was not confirmed from the DNA. TRBV21-1 is marked as a pseudogene. The CDR3 is made up of 15 amino acids. Here the CDR3 DNA reads TGTGCCAGCAGCAAAGTGGCAGGGACGAACACTGAAGCTTTCTTT. Encoded protein: CASSKVAGTNTEAFF.

This clonotype was observed a few times. The chain is built from TRBV20-1 and TRBJ1-6, with a weak D call TRBD1 (6 bases). V lost 3 bases, J lost 10 bases, and 16 bases lay in between. This CDR3 region has 14 residues. Germline lookup yields CDR1 DFQATT and CDR2 SNEGSKA (reference sequence). In DNA form, the CDR3 reads TGCAGTGCTAGTAAGGGGGGTTTGGGGTCACCCCTCCACTTT. This encodes CSASKGGLGSPLHF.

This chain links TRBV3-1 with TRBJ2-3; 8 bases are shared with TRBD1. Germline CDR1 LGHDT, CDR2 YNNKEL (reference sequence). This CDR3 is 14 amino acids long. With 0 bases clipped from V and 13 bases from J, the junction kept 9 bases outside the gene matches. This CDR3 reads CASSQDLGQGKKYF. CDR3 coding DNA: TGTGCCAGCAGCCAAGATCTTGGACAGGGTAAAAAGTATTTT.

This clonotype was counted once. The CDR3 here is CASSLGFRDYEQYF. Here the CDR3 DNA reads TGTGCCAGCTCACTCGGGTTTCGGGACTACGAGCAGTACTTC. The chain couples TRBV18 to TRBJ2-7, with D possibly matching TRBD2 (5 bases). V was clipped by 4 bases and J by 3 bases, with 13 bases between them. Germline loops: CDR1 KGHSH, CDR2 LQKENI. This CDR3 spans 14 amino acids.

This sequence joins TRBV25-1 and TRBJ2-5; D is ambiguous. The CDR3 spans 13 residues. Trimming pared 6 bases from V and 5 bases from J, leaving 13 bases between. The germline gives CDR1 MGHDK, CDR2 SYGVNS. CDR3 region: CASSRTPGETQYF. CDR3 coding DNA: TGTGCCAGCAGCCGTACCCCCGGGGAGACCCAGTACTTC.

The CDR3 here is CASSPGGAVYGYTF. The CDR3 DNA reads as TGTGCCAGCAGCCCAGGGGGCGCGGTTTATGGCTACACCTTC. V usage is TRBV5-7 and J usage is TRBJ1-2; TRBD1 agrees at 8 bases. TRBV5-7 is noted as an ORF with a role that remains uncertain. This CDR3 is built from 14 residues. The V gene end was trimmed by 4 bases and the J gene end by 5 bases; junction bases not matched to a gene: 7.